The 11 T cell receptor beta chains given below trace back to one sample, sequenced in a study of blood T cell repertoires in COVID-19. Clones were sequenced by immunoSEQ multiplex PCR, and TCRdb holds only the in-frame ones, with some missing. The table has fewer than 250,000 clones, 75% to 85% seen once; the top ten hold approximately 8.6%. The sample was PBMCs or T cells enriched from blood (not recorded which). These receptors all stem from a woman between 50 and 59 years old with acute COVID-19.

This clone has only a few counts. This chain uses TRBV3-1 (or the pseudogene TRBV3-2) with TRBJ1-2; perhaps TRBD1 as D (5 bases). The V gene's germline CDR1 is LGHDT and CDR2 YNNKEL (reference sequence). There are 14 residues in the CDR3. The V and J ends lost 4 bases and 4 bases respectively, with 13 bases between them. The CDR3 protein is CASSPQRDSYGYTF. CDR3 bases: TGTGCCAGCAGCCCGCAAAGGGACTCCTATGGCTACACCTTC.

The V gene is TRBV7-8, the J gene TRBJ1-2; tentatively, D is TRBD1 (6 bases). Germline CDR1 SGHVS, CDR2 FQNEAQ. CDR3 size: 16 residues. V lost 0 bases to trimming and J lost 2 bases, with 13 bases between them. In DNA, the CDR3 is TGTGCCAGCAGCTTAGCGCGGGGGGGCTCGAACTATGGCTACACCTTC. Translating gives CASSLARGGSNYGYTF.

CDR3 sequence: CASSLGQGENEQYF. CDR3 coding DNA: TGTGCCAGCAGCTTGGGCCAGGGGGAAAACGAGCAGTACTTC. V gene TRBV5-6 combines with J gene TRBJ2-7, with 7 nucleotides matching TRBD1. After removal of 0 bases from V and 5 bases from J, the junction contained 5 bases not matched to a gene. CDR3 length: 14 residues. The germline gives CDR1 SGHDT, CDR2 YYEEEE.

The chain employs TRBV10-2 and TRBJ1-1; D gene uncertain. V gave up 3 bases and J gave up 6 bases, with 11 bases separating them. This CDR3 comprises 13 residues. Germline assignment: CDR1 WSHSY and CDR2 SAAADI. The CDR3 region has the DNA TGCGCCAGCAGTGAAGGATTTAGCCCTGAAGCTTTCTTT. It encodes CASSEGFSPEAFF.

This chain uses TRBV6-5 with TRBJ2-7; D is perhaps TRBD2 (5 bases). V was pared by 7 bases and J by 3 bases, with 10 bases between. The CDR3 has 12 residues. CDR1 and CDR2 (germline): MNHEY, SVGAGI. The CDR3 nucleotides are TGTGCCAGCAAACTAGACCTCTACGAGCAGTACTTC. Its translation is CASKLDLYEQYF.

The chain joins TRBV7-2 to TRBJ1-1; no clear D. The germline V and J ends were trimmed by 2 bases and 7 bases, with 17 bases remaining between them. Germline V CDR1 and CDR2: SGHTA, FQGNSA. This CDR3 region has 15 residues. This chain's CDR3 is CASSLPAGFQNEAFF. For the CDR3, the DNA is TGTGCCAGCAGCTTACCGGCAGGATTTCAGAATGAAGCTTTCTTT.

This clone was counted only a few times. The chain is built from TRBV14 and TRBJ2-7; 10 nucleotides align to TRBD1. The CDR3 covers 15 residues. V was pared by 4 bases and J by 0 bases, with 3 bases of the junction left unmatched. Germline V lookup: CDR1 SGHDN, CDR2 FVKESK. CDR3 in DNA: TGTGCCAGCAGCCGTTGGACAGGGGGCTCCTACGAGCAGTACTTC. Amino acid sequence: CASSRWTGGSYEQYF.

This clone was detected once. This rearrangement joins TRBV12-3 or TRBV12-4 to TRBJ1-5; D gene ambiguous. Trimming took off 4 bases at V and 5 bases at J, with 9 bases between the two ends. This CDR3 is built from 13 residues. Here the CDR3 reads CASSYSEDQPQHF. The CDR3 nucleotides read TGTGCCAGCAGTTACTCTGAGGATCAGCCCCAGCATTTT.

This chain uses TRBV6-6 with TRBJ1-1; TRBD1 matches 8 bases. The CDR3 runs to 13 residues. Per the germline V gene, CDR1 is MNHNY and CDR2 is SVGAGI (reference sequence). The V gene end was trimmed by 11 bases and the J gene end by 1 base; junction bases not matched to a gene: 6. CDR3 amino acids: CAGDRGPNTEAFF. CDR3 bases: TGTGCCGGAGACAGGGGCCCGAACACTGAAGCTTTCTTT.

CDR3 bases: TGTGCCTGGAGTGTAGGTGGGACAGGGTGGAAGAACACTGAAGCTTTCTTT. Protein product: CAWSVGGTGWKNTEAFF. This rearrangement joins TRBV30 to TRBJ1-1; 9 positions match TRBD1. CDR1 is GTSNPN, CDR2 SVGIG, per germline (reference sequence). This CDR3 is built from 17 residues. Trimming at V came to 0 bases and at J to 1 base, leaving 9 bases not matched to a gene.

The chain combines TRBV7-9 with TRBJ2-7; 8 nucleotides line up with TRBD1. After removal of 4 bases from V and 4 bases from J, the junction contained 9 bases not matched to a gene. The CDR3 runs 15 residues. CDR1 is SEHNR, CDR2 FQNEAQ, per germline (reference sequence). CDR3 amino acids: CASSSPRTGRYEQYF. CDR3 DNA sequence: TGTGCCAGCAGCTCCCCCCGGACAGGGCGGTACGAGCAGTACTTC.